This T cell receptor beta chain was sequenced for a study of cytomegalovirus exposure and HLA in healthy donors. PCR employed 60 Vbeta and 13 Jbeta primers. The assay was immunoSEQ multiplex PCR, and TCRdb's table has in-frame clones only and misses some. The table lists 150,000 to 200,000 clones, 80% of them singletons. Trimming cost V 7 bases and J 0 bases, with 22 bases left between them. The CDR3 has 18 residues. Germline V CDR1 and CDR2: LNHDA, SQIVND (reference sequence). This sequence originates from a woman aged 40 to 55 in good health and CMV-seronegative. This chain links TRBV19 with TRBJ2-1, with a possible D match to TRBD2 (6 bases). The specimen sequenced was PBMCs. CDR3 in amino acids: CASTSFGGDSSSYNEQFF. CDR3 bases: TGTGCCAGTACCTCGTTCGGGGGAGACTCGAGCTCCTACAATGAGCAGTTCTTC.